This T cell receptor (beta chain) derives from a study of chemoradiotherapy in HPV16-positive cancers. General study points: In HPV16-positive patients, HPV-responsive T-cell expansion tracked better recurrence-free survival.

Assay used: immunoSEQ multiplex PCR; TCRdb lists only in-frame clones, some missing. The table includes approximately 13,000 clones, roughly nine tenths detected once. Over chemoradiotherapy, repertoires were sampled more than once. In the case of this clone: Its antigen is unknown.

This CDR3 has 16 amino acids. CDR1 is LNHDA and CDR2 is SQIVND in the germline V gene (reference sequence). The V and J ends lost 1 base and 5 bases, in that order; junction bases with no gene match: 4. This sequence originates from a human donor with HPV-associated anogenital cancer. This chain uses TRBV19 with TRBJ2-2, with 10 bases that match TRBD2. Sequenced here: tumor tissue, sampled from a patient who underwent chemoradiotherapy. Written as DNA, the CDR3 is TGTGCCAGTAGTATAGCTAGCGGGAGTGTGACCGGGGAGCTGTTTTTT. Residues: CASSIASGSVTGELFF.